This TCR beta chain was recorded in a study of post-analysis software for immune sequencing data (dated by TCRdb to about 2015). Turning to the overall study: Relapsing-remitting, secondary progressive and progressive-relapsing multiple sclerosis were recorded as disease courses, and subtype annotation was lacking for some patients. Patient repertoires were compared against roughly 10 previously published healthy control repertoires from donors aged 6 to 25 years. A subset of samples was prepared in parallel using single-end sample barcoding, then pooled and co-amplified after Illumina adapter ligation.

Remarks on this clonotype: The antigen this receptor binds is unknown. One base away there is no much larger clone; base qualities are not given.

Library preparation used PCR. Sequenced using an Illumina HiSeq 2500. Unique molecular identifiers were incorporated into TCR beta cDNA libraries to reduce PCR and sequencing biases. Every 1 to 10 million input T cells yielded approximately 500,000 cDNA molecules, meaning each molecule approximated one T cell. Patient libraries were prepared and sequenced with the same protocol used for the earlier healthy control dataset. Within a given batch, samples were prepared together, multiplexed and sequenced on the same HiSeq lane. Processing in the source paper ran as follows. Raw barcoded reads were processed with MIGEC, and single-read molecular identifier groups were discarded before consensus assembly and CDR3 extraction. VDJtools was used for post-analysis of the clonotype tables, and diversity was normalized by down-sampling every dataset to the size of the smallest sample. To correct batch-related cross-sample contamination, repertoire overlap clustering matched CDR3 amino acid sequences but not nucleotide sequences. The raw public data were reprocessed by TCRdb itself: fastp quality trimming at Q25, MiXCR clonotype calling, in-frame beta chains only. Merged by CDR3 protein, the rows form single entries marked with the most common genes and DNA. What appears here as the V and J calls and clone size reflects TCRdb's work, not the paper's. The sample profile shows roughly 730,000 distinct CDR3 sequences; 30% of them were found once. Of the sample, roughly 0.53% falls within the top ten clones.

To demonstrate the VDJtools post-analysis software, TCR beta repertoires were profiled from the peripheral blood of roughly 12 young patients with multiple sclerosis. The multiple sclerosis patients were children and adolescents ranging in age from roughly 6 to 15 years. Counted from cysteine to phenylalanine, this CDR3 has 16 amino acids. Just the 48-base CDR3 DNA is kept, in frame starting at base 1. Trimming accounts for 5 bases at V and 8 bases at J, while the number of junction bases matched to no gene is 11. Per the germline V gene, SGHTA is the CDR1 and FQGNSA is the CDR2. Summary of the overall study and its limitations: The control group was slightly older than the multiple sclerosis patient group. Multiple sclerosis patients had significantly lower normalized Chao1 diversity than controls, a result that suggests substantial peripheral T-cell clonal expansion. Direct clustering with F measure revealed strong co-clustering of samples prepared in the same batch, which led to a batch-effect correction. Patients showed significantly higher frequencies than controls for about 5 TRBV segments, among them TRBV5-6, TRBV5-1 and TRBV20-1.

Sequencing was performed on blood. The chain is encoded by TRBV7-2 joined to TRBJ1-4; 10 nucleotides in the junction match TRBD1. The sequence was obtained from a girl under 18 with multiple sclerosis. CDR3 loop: CASSPRRQGAGEKLFF. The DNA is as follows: TGTGCCAGCAGCCCCCGACGACAGGGGGCCGGGGAAAAACTGTTTTTT.